The 2 T cell receptor beta chains below come from one sample, sequenced in a study of OX40 agonist ivuxolimab in advanced cancers. TCRdb's copy holds only in-frame clones and misses some; the assay was immunoSEQ multiplex PCR. Of 99,000 or so clones listed, 95% to 96% were seen once; the top ten hold around 2%. The sequencing here drew on CD4+ or CD8+ T cells sorted from blood, taken in a trial of the OX40 agonist ivuxolimab. Receptors originate from an adult with an advanced solid tumor such as melanoma, head and neck, liver or kidney cancer.

V gene TRBV19 combines with J gene TRBJ1-6; 7 positions match TRBD1. The trim removed 11 bases at V and 6 bases at J, leaving 7 bases unmatched. Germline V gene lookup returns CDR1 LNHDA and CDR2 SQIVND (reference sequence). The CDR3 contains 13 residues. The CDR3 nucleotides read TGTGCCTGCAGGGGGGGTGGTAATTCACCCCTCCACTTT. This codes for CACRGGGNSPLHF.

This chain connects TRBV7-3 to TRBJ1-2; 10 nucleotides line up with TRBD1. Per germline, CDR1 SGHTA and CDR2 FQGTGA. The CDR3 consists of 14 residues. V was clipped by 4 bases and J by 8 bases; unmatched bases: 7. The CDR3 DNA reads as TGTGCCAGCAGCTCCGCGGGACAGGGGCACGGCTACACCTTC. This encodes CASSSAGQGHGYTF.